This note documents a single TCR beta chain sequence. The CDR3 has 14 amino acids. Germline lookup yields CDR1 SNHLY and CDR2 FYNNEI. Trimming took 6 bases from V and 3 from J; bases not matched to a gene: 5. Sequenced by immunoSEQ multiplex PCR; TCRdb stores in-frame clones only, minus some. The table lists a few hundred thousand clones, around nine tenths of them singletons, with 1.5% to 2% in the top ten. The data derive from a study of blood T cell repertoires in COVID-19. Study-level background: From T cells, B-cell-depleted T cells, or PBMCs came the material, which was cDNA or gDNA.

The sample comprised peripheral blood. This rearrangement joins TRBV2 to TRBJ1-2; 9 nucleotides agree with TRBD1. The origin of this receptor is a woman between 25 and 40 years old with COVID-19, enrolled during active disease. DNA of the CDR3: TGTGCCAGCAGCCTACAGGGGGCAGACTATGGCTACACCTTC. This codes for CASSLQGADYGYTF.